This T cell receptor (beta chain) was recorded in a study of T cells in localized non-small cell lung cancer. Study-wide results and caveats: With higher T cell density in blood came longer overall survival. Uninvolved adjacent lung showed higher T cell clonality than tumor. Sequencing covered just one tumor region, so heterogeneity cannot be ruled out. Across samples, adjacent lung featured a median 57 of the top 100 tumor clones.

CDR3 length: 16 residues. CDR1 and CDR2 (germline): MNHEY, SVGAGI. Germline trimming cut 4 bases from V and 5 bases from J; bases unmatched to any gene: 10. Measured with immunoSEQ multiplex PCR; TCRdb has only the in-frame clones, and not every one. This sample has approximately 45,000 clones; around 86% occur once, and the top ten carry roughly 17%. Worth noting for this clone: Antigen: not known.

The source was peripheral blood mononuclear cells, collected before any cancer treatment. This receptor was identified in a man between 35 and 75 years old with stage III lung adenocarcinoma. V usage is TRBV6-5 and J usage is TRBJ2-5, with 10 bases identical to TRBD1. Here the CDR3 reads CASSLPGQGSGETQYF. The CDR3 region has the DNA TGTGCCAGCAGTTTGCCGGGACAGGGGTCGGGGGAGACCCAGTACTTC.